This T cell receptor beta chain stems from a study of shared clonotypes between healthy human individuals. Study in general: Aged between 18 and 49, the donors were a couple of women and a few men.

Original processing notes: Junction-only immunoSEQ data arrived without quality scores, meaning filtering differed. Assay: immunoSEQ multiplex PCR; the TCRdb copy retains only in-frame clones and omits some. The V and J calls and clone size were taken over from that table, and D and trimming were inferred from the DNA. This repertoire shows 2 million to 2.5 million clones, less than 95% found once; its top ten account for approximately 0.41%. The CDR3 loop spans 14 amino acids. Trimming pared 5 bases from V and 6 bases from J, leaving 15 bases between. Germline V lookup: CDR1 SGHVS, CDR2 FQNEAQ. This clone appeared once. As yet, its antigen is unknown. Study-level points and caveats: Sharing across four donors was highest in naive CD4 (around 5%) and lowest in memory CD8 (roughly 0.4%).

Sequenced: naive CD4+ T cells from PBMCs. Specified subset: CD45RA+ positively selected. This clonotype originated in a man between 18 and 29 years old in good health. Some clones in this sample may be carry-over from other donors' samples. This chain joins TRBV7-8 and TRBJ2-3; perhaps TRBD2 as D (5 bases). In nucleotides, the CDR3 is TGTGCCAGCAGCCTTCCGGGGTGGGTGGATACGCAGTATTTT. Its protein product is CASSLPGWVDTQYF.